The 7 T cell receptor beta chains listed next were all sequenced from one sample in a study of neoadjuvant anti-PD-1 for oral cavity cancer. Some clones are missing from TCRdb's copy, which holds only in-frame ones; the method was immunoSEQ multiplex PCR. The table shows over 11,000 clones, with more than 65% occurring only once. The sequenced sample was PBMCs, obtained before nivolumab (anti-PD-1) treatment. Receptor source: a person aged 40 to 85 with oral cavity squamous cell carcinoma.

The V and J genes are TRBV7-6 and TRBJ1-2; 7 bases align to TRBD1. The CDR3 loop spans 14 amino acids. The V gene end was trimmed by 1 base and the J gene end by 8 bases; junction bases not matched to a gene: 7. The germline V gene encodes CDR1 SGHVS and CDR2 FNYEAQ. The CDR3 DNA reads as TGTGCCAGCAGCTTAGGGAGGGGGCTGGAAGGCTACACCTTC. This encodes CASSLGRGLEGYTF.

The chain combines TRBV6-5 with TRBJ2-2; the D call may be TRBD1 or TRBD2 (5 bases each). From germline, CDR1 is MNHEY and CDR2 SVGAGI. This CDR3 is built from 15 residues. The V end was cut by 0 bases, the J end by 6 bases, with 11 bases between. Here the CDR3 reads CASSYSGTRAGELFF. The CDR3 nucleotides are TGTGCCAGCAGTTACTCGGGGACGAGAGCCGGGGAGCTGTTTTTT.

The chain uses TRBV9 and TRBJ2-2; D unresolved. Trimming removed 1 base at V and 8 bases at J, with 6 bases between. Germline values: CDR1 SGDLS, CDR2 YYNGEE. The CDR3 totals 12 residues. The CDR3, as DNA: TGTGCCAGCAGCGTACGGGTTGGGGAGCTGTTTTTT. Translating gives CASSVRVGELFF.

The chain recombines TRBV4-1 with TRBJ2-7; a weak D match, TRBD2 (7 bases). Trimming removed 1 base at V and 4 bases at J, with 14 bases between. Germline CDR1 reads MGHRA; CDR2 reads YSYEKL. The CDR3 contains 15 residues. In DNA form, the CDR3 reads TGCGCCAGCAGCCAAGGGACGGGGGGCACTTACGAGCAGTACTTC. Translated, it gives CASSQGTGGTYEQYF.

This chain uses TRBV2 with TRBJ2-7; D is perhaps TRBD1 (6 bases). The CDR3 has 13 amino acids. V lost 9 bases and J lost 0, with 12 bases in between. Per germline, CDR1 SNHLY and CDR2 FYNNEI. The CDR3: CARGADSSYEQYF. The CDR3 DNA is TGTGCCAGGGGGGCCGATAGCTCCTACGAGCAGTACTTC.

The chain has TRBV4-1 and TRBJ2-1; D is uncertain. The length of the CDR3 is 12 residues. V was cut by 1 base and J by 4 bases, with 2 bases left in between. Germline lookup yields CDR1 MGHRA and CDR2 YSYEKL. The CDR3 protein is CASSQGYNEQFF. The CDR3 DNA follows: TGCGCCAGCAGCCAAGGTTACAATGAGCAGTTCTTC.

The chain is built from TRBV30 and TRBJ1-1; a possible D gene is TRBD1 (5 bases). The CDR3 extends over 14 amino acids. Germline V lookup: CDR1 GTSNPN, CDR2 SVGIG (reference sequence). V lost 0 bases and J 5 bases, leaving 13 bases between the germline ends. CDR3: CAWSVLGGGTEAFF. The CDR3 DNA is TGTGCCTGGAGTGTACTAGGTGGGGGGACTGAAGCTTTCTTT.